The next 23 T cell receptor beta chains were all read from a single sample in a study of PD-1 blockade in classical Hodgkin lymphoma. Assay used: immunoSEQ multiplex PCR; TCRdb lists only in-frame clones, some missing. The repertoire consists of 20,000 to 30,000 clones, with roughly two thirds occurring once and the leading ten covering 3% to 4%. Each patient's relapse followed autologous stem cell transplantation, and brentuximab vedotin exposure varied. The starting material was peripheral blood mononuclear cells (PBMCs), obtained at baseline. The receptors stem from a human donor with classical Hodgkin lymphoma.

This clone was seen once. This chain's CDR3 is CASSFRGTGELFF. CDR3 bases: TGTGCCAGCAGCTTCCGCGGAACCGGGGAGCTGTTTTTT. The rearrangement joins TRBV11-2 to TRBJ2-2; no definite D call. Trimming removed 3 bases at V and 5 bases at J, with 7 bases between. The CDR3 consists of 13 residues. Germline V lookup: CDR1 SGHAT, CDR2 FQNNGV.

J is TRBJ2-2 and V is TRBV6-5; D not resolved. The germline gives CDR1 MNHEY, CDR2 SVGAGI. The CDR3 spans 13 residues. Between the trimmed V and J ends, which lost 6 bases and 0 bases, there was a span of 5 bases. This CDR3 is CASRPTNTGELFF. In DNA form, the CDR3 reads TGTGCCAGCAGACCCACGAACACCGGGGAGCTGTTTTTT.

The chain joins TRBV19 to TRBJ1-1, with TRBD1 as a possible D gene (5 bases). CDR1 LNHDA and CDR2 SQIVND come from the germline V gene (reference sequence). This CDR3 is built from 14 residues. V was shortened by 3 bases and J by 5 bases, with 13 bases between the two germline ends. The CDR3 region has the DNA TGTGCCAGTAGTATTCCAGGGCGATTTACTGAAGCTTTCTTT. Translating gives CASSIPGRFTEAFF.

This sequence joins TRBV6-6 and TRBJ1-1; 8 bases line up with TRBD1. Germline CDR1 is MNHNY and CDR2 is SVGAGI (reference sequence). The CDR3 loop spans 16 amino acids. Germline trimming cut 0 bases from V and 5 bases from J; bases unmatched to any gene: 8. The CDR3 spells CASSYSPGQGFTEAFF. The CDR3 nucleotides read TGTGCCAGCAGTTACTCTCCCGGACAGGGATTTACTGAAGCTTTCTTT.

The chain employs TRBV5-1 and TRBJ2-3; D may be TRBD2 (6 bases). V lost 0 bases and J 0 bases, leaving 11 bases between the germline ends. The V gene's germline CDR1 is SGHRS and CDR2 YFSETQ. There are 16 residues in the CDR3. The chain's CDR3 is CASSLEEGGSTDTQYF. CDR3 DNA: TGCGCCAGCAGCTTGGAGGAGGGCGGGAGCACAGATACGCAGTATTTT. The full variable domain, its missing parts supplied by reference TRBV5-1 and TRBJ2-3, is KAGVTQTPRYLIKTRGQQVTLSCSPISGHRSVSWYQQTPGQGLQFLFEYFSETQRNKGNFPGRFSGRQFSNSRSEMNVSTLELGDSALYLCASSLEEGGSTDTQYFGPGTRLTVL.

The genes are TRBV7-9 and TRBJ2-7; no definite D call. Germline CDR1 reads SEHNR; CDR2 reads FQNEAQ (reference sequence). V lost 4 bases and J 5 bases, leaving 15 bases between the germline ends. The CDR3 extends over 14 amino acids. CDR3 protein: CASSWPPAGHEQYF. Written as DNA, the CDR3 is TGTGCCAGCAGCTGGCCCCCGGCAGGCCACGAGCAGTACTTC.

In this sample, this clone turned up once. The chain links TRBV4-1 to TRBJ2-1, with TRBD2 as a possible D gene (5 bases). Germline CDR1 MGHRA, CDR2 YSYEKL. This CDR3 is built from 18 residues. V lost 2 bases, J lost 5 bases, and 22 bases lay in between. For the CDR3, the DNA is TGCGCCAGCAGCCAACTAGATATGGGTTTTGGAGGAAACAATGAGCAGTTCTTC. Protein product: CASSQLDMGFGGNNEQFF.

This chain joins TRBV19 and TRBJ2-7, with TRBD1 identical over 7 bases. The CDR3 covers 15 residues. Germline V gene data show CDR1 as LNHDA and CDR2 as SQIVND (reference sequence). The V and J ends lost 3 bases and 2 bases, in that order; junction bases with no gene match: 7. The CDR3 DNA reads TGTGCCAGTAGTATGCTGACAGGGATCGCCTACGAGCAGTACTTC. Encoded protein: CASSMLTGIAYEQYF.

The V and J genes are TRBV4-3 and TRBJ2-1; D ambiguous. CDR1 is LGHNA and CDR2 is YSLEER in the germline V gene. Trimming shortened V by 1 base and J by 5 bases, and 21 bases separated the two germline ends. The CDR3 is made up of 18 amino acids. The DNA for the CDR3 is TGCGCCAGCAGCCAAGTATCCTTCAGTCCTCGAGGAAACAATGAGCAGTTCTTC. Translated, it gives CASSQVSFSPRGNNEQFF.

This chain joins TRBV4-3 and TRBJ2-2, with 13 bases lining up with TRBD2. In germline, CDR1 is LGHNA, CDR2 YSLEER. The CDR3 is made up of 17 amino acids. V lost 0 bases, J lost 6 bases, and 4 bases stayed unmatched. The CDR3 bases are TGCGCCAGCAGCCAAGATTCGGGACTAGCGGGACCCGGGGAGCTGTTTTTT. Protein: CASSQDSGLAGPGELFF.

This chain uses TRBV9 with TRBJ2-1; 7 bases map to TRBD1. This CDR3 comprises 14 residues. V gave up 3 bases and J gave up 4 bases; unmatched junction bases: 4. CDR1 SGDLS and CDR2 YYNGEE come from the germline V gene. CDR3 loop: CASSERQGYNEQFF. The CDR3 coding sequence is TGTGCCAGCAGCGAAAGACAGGGTTACAATGAGCAGTTCTTC.

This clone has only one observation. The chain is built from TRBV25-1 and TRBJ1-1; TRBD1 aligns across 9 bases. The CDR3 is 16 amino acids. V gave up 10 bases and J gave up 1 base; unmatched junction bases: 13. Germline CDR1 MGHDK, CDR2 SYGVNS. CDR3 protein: CAILWRDRVKNTEAFF. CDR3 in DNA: TGTGCCATATTATGGCGGGACAGGGTAAAGAACACTGAAGCTTTCTTT.

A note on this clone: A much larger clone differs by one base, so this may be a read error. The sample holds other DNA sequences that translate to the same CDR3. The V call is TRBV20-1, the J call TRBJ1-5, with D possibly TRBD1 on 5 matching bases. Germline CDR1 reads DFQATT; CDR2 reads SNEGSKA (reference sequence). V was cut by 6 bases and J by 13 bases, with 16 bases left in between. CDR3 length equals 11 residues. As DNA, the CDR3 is TGCAGTGCGGGACCGACGGGATCTCAGCATTTT. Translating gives CSAGPTGSQHF.

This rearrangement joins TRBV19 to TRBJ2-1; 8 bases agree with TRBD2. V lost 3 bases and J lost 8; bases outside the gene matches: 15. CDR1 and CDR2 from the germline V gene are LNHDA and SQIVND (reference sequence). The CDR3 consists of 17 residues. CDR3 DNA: TGTGCCAGTAGTATCGAACCGGGGGGGGTACCCATCGATGAGCAGTTCTTC. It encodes CASSIEPGGVPIDEQFF.

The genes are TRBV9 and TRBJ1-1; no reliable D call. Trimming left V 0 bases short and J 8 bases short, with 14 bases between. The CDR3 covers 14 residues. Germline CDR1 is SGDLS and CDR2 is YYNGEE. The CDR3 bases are TGTGCCAGCAGCGTAGTTCCCGAGACGTCGGAAGCTTTCTTT. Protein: CASSVVPETSEAFF. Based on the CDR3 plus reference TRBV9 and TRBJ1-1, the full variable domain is DSGVTQTPKHLITATGQRVTLRCSPRSGDLSVYWYQQSLDQGLQFLIQYYNGEERAKGNILERFSAQQFPDLHSELNLSSLELGDSALYFCASSVVPETSEAFFGQGTRLTVV.

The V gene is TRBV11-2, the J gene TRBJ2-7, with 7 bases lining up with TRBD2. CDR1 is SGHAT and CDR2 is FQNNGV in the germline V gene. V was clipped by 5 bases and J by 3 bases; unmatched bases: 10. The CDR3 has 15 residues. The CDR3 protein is CASSLVGGFSYEQYF. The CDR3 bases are TGTGCCAGCAGCCTGGTGGGGGGGTTCAGCTACGAGCAGTACTTC.

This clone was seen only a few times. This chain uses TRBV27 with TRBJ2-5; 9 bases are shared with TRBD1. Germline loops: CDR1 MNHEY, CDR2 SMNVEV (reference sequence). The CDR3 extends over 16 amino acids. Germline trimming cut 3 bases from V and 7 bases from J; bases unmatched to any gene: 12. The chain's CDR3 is CASSLEYRGQGGTQYF. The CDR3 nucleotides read TGTGCCAGCAGTTTGGAATACAGGGGGCAAGGCGGGACCCAGTACTTC.

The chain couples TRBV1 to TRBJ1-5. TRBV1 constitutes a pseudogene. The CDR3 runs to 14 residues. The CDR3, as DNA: TGCACCAGCAGCCAAGGGGGAGGGGGGAAGCCCCAGCATTTT. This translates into CTSSQGGGGKPQHF.

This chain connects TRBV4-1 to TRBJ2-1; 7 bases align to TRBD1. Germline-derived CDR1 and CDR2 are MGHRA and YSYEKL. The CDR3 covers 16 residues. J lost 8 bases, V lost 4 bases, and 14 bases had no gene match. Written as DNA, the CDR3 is TGCGCCAGCAGCCTGCGACAGGGCACGTGGAAGGATGAGCAGTTCTTC. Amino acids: CASSLRQGTWKDEQFF.

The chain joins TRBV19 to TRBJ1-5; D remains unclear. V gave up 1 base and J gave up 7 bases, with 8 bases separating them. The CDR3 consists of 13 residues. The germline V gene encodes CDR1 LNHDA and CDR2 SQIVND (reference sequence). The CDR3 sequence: CASSIGVGQPQHF. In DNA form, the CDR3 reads TGTGCCAGTAGTATAGGCGTAGGGCAGCCCCAGCATTTT.

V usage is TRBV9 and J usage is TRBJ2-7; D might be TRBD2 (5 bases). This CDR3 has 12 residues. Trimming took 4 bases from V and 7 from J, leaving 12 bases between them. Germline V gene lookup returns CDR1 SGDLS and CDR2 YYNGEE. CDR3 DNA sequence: TGTGCCAGCAGCTCCCCTCCGGGGGAGCAGTACTTC. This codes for CASSSPPGEQYF.

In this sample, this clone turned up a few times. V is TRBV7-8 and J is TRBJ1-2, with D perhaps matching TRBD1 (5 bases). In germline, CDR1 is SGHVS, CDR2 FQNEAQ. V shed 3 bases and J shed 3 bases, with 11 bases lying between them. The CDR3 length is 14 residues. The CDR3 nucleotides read TGTGCCAGCAGCTTCGGGTGGGGGGACTATGGCTACACCTTC. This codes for CASSFGWGDYGYTF.

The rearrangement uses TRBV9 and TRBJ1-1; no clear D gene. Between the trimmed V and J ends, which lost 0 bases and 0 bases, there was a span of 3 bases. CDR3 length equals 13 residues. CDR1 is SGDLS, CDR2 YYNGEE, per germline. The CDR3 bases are TGTGCCAGCAGCGTAGAAGTGAACACTGAAGCTTTCTTT. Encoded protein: CASSVEVNTEAFF.